This T cell receptor (beta chain) was captured in a study of human T cells and chemical hapten exposure. Study as a whole: For sensitization, 2% DPC was applied to a 2 cm by 2 cm patch of upper inner arm skin. The patch tests put 0.01% DPC on the skin of the upper back and were read 6 days later.

TCRdb recomputed calls from the RACE reads with MiXCR, one row per CDR3 protein. This sample yields 65,000 to 100,000 distinct CDR3 sequences, of which less than 8% are seen a single time; 1.3% belongs to the top ten. Time point reported: patch test 2, 6 weeks after DPC sensitization. Documented treatment: therapeutic diphenylcyclopropenone sensitization with weekly scalp DPC. Blood collection took place prior to placing each patch test. General study points: Compared to controls, expanded TCRs made significantly more large clusters of similar CDR3s.

In this sample, this clonotype turned up a few times. Its antigen is currently unknown. Specimen: whole blood, collected in connection with sensitization to the hapten diphenylcyclopropenone (DPC). The TCR was taken from a woman in her 30s with alopecia areata. Some clones in this sample may be carry-over from other donors' samples.

In nucleotides, the CDR3 is TGTGCCAGCAGTTACAGGACGGCTAGCAATCAGCCCCAGCATTTT. As protein: CASSYRTASNQPQHF. This sequence joins TRBV6-6 and TRBJ1-5; D call uncertain. CDR1 and CDR2 from the germline V gene are MNHNY and SVGAGI (reference sequence). Trimming shortened V by 2 bases and J by 0 bases, and 8 bases separated the two germline ends. The CDR3 sequence is 15 residues long.